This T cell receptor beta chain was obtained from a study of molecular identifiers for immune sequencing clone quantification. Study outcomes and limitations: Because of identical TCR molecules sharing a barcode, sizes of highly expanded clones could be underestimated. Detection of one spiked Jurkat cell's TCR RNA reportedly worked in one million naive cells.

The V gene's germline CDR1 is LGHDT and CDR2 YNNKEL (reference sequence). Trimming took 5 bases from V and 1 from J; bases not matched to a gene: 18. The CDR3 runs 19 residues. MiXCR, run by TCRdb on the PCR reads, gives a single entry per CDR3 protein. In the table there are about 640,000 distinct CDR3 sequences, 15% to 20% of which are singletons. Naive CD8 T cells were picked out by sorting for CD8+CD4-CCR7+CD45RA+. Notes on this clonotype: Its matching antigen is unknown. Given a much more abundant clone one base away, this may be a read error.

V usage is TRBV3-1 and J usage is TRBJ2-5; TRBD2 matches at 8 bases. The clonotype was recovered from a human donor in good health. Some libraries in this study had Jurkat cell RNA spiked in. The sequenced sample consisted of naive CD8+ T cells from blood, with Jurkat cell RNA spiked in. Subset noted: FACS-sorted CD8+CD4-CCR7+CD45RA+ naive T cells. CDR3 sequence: CASSSTTGLEGVGQETQYF. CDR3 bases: TGTGCCAGCAGCTCCACAACGGGACTAGAGGGAGTTGGCCAAGAGACCCAGTACTTC.